The 27 T cell receptor beta chains in this list originate from one sample, sequenced in a study of blood T cell repertoires in COVID-19. Libraries were prepared by immunoSEQ multiplex PCR; TCRdb keeps only in-frame clonotypes and omits some of them. The top ten clones hold 20% to 30% of a sample with 35,000 to 50,000 clones, about four fifths of them seen once. Input material: peripheral blood. All receptors derive from a human donor with acute or convalescent COVID-19. The donor label of this sample is uncertain.

This clone has a handful of counts. This chain joins TRBV14 and TRBJ1-2; 11 bases are shared with TRBD1. This CDR3 has 18 residues. The V gene's germline CDR1 is SGHDN and CDR2 FVKESK. J was trimmed by 3 bases and V by 4 bases; bases with no gene match: 13. The CDR3 spells CASSRKGQGETVYYGYTF. The CDR3 DNA reads TGTGCCAGCAGCCGGAAGGGACAGGGGGAGACGGTCTACTATGGCTACACCTTC.

V gene TRBV13 combines with J gene TRBJ1-2, with a weak D call TRBD1 (6 bases). Between the trimmed V and J ends, which lost 7 bases and 0 bases, there was a span of 12 bases. The CDR3 spans 14 residues. Germline V gene data show CDR1 as PRHDT and CDR2 as FYEKMQ (reference sequence). This CDR3 is CASKEQGANYGYTF. CDR3 in DNA: TGTGCCAGCAAGGAACAGGGAGCTAACTATGGCTACACCTTC.

This chain links TRBV5-1 with TRBJ2-2, with 9 positions matching TRBD2. V lost 3 bases and J lost 7; bases outside the gene matches: 13. The CDR3 is 17 residues long. CDR1 and CDR2 from the germline V gene are SGHRS and YFSETQ. CDR3 loop: CASSWLAGKGQGGELFF. In DNA, the CDR3 is TGCGCCAGCAGCTGGCTAGCGGGAAAAGGGCAAGGCGGGGAGCTGTTTTTT. Using reference TRBV5-1 and TRBJ2-2 for the parts outside the CDR3, the full variable domain is KAGVTQTPRYLIKTRGQQVTLSCSPISGHRSVSWYQQTPGQGLQFLFEYFSETQRNKGNFPGRFSGRQFSNSRSEMNVSTLELGDSALYLCASSWLAGKGQGGELFFGEGSRLTVL.

The chain couples TRBV10-2 to TRBJ2-2, with D uncertain. V was cut by 4 bases and J by 6 bases, with 6 bases left in between. Germline assignment: CDR1 WSHSY and CDR2 SAAADI. The CDR3 spans 12 residues. This CDR3 is CASSVLAGELFF. Here the CDR3 DNA reads TGCGCCAGCAGTGTCCTCGCCGGGGAGCTGTTTTTT.

V gene TRBV6-5 combines with J gene TRBJ2-1; 8 bases match TRBD2. Germline V lookup: CDR1 MNHEY, CDR2 SVGAGI. The CDR3 is made up of 15 amino acids. V was pared by 6 bases and J by 1 base, with 5 bases of the junction left unmatched. The CDR3 DNA follows: TGTGCCAGCAGCCCGGGACTAGGGTCCTACAATGAGCAGTTCTTC. Translation gives CASSPGLGSYNEQFF.

The rearrangement joins TRBV11-2 to TRBJ2-1; possibly TRBD2 for D (6 bases). Trimming stripped 5 bases from V and 10 bases from J, with 21 bases between. The CDR3 totals 15 residues. CDR1 is SGHAT and CDR2 is FQNNGV in the germline V gene. Here the CDR3 DNA reads TGTGCCAGCAGCCCTGGTTCCTGGGCGGGAAACGAGCAGTTCTTC. Protein sequence: CASSPGSWAGNEQFF.

For the CDR3, the DNA is TGTGCCAGTAGTACTACAGAGTGGACAGATACGCAGTATTTT. This sequence encodes CASSTTEWTDTQYF. V and J are TRBV19 and TRBJ2-3; D remains unclear. V was clipped by 4 bases and J by 3 bases, with 11 bases between them. Germline CDR1 and CDR2: LNHDA and SQIVND (reference sequence). This CDR3 comprises 14 residues.

The V gene is TRBV2, the J gene TRBJ1-5; TRBD1 matches at 9 bases. CDR3 length: 15 amino acids. CDR1 is SNHLY and CDR2 is FYNNEI in the germline V gene. Losses at the gene ends were 6 bases for V and 5 bases for J; bases not matched to a gene: 8. The CDR3 coding sequence is TGTGCCAGCAGAGCCGGGACAGGGCCCTATCAGCCCCAGCATTTT. This sequence encodes CASRAGTGPYQPQHF.

The chain employs TRBV7-3 and TRBJ2-6; D might be TRBD1 (6 bases). The CDR3 covers 16 residues. CDR1 and CDR2 (germline): SGHTA, FQGTGA. Trimming cost V 1 base and J 2 bases, with 9 bases left between them. The CDR3 protein is CASSLNAGAGANVLTF. CDR3 sequence (DNA): TGTGCCAGCAGCTTAAATGCAGGGGCTGGGGCCAACGTCCTGACTTTC. The complete variable domain, with remaining parts taken from reference TRBV7-3 and TRBJ2-6, reads GAGVSQTPSNKVTEKGKYVELRCDPISGHTALYWYRQSLGQGPEFLIYFQGTGAADDSGLPNDRFFAVRPEGSVSTLKIQRTERGDSAVYLCASSLNAGAGANVLTFGAGSRLTVL.

The V gene is TRBV5-1, the J gene TRBJ2-5, with D perhaps TRBD2 (7 bases). CDR1 is SGHRS, CDR2 YFSETQ, per germline. This CDR3 is built from 14 residues. V shed 5 bases and J shed 3 bases, with 14 bases lying between them. CDR3: CASSRGGQKETQYF. The DNA of the CDR3 is TGCGCCAGCAGTAGGGGGGGGCAGAAAGAGACCCAGTACTTC.

The V and J genes are TRBV30 and TRBJ1-4; maybe TRBD1 (5 bases). CDR1 is GTSNPN, CDR2 SVGIG, per germline (reference sequence). V lost 1 base to trimming and J lost 0 bases, with 9 bases between them. The CDR3 has 15 residues. The CDR3 DNA reads TGTGCCTGGAGTGCCGAAGGGGCAACTAATGAAAAACTGTTTTTT. The encoded protein is CAWSAEGATNEKLFF.

The rearrangement uses TRBV14 and TRBJ1-1; D may be TRBD1 (5 bases). The CDR3 runs 15 residues. V dropped 0 bases and J dropped 2 bases, with 10 bases sitting between them. CDR1 and CDR2 (germline): SGHDN, FVKESK. In DNA, the CDR3 is TGTGCCAGCAGCCAAGATCGGGGGGGAAACACTGAAGCTTTCTTT. Its protein is CASSQDRGGNTEAFF.

This clone was observed once. The same CDR3 also results from other DNA sequences found in this sample. This sequence joins TRBV4-3 and TRBJ1-2, with 10 bases that match TRBD1. CDR3 length equals 15 residues. In germline, CDR1 is LGHNA, CDR2 YSLEER. V was pared by 1 base and J by 7 bases, with 6 bases of the junction left unmatched. CDR3 region: CASSQGRQGAAGYTF. The CDR3 DNA reads as TGCGCCAGCAGCCAAGGCCGACAGGGGGCAGCTGGCTACACCTTC.

Here the CDR3 reads CASSDRDYGYTF. Here the CDR3 DNA reads TGTGCCAGCAGCGACAGGGACTATGGCTACACCTTC. The chain recombines TRBV6-5 with TRBJ1-2; 7 nucleotides line up with TRBD1. The CDR3 contains 12 residues. Germline V gives CDR1 MNHEY, CDR2 SVGAGI. The junction had 1 base not matched to a gene; V was cut back by 6 bases and J by 3 bases.

This chain links TRBV7-3 with TRBJ1-2; 9 nucleotides align to TRBD1. Germline-derived CDR1 and CDR2 are SGHTA and FQGTGA. V lost 0 bases to trimming and J lost 7 bases; unmatched junction nucleotides: 0. CDR3 length: 13 residues. CDR3 nucleotides: TGTGCCAGCAGCTTAACGACAGGGGGTGGCTACACCTTC. It encodes CASSLTTGGGYTF.

The chain joins TRBV5-1 to TRBJ2-3; 9 bases map to TRBD2. Looked up from germline, CDR1 is SGHRS and CDR2 is YFSETQ. The V and J ends lost 3 bases and 6 bases, in that order; junction bases with no gene match: 8. This CDR3 spans 15 amino acids. CDR3 amino acids: CASSWAGGGADTQYF. In DNA form, the CDR3 reads TGCGCCAGCAGCTGGGCCGGCGGGGGGGCGGATACGCAGTATTTT.

The chain couples TRBV28 to TRBJ2-1, with 11 bases fitting TRBD2. The CDR3 extends over 19 amino acids. Germline CDR1 MDHEN, CDR2 SYDVKM. The V segment lost 5 bases and the J segment 4 bases; nucleotides outside the gene matches: 16. CDR3 residues: CASSPGTSGSVLGYNEQFF. The DNA of the CDR3 is TGTGCCAGCAGTCCCGGGACTAGCGGTTCCGTCCTGGGGTACAATGAGCAGTTCTTC.

The V and J genes are TRBV29-1 and TRBJ2-7; the D is unclear. This CDR3 has 14 amino acids. Trimming pared 4 bases from V and 0 bases from J, leaving 13 bases between. CDR1 SQVTM and CDR2 ANQGSEA come from the germline V gene. DNA for the CDR3: TGCAGCGTTGCTCTGGCGGTTCTCTCCTACGAGCAGTACTTC. Translation: CSVALAVLSYEQYF.

This clone was found once. This chain links TRBV7-8 with TRBJ1-2; D call uncertain. The CDR3 length is 15 residues. Trimming stripped 0 bases from V and 0 bases from J, with 8 bases between. CDR1 is SGHVS, CDR2 FQNEAQ, per germline. The CDR3 DNA reads as TGTGCCAGCAGCTTAGCCCTGGGCCCTAACTATGGCTACACCTTC. Translating gives CASSLALGPNYGYTF. The full variable domain, completed using reference TRBV7-8 and TRBJ1-2, is GAGVSQSPRYKVAKRGQDVALRCDPISGHVSLFWYQQALGQGPEFLTYFQNEAQLDKSGLPSDRFFAERPEGSVSTLKIQRTQQEDSAVYLCASSLALGPNYGYTFGSGTRLTVV.

The J gene is TRBJ2-2, the V gene TRBV7-2; 8 nucleotides line up with TRBD1. The CDR3 extends over 15 amino acids. V was clipped by 0 bases and J by 6 bases; unmatched bases: 3. The V gene's germline CDR1 is SGHTA and CDR2 FQGNSA. The CDR3 nucleotides are TGTGCCAGCAGCTTAGCACAGGGGGTCCCCGGGGAGCTGTTTTTT. Its protein product is CASSLAQGVPGELFF.

V usage is TRBV11-2 and J usage is TRBJ2-3, with D uncertain. Germline V gene lookup returns CDR1 SGHAT and CDR2 FQNNGV. Trimming removed 1 base from V and 3 bases from J, with 8 bases in between. This CDR3 contains 14 residues. The CDR3 here is CASSLVFGTDTQYF. In nucleotides, the CDR3 is TGTGCCAGCAGCTTAGTCTTCGGGACAGATACGCAGTATTTT.

The V call is TRBV7-3, the J call TRBJ1-6, with D possibly being TRBD1 (6 bases). This CDR3 contains 14 residues. The V and J ends lost 3 bases and 9 bases respectively, with 12 bases between them. Germline CDR1 is SGHTA and CDR2 is FQGTGA. CDR3: CASSLGAGLSPLHF. As DNA, the CDR3 is TGTGCCAGCAGCTTGGGGGCAGGTCTTTCACCCCTCCACTTT.

The chain combines TRBV29-1 with TRBJ2-1; TRBD1 agrees at 7 bases. This CDR3 has 16 residues. The V segment lost 7 bases and the J segment 0 bases; nucleotides outside the gene matches: 12. Germline-derived CDR1 and CDR2 are SQVTM and ANQGSEA. The CDR3 region is CSAELRDRGSYNEQFF. The CDR3 coding sequence is TGCAGCGCCGAACTCCGGGACAGAGGCTCCTACAATGAGCAGTTCTTC.

The J gene is TRBJ1-2, the V gene TRBV5-6; TRBD1 aligns across 7 bases. The CDR3 covers 15 residues. V gave up 4 bases and J gave up 3 bases; unmatched junction bases: 9. Germline CDR1 and CDR2: SGHDT and YYEEEE. CDR3 residues: CASSPRQGLDYGYTF. CDR3 sequence (DNA): TGTGCCAGCAGCCCTCGACAGGGTCTAGACTATGGCTACACCTTC.

V is TRBV19 and J is TRBJ2-3; D is unclear. Trimming removed 4 bases from V and 0 bases from J, with 5 bases in between. CDR1 and CDR2 from the germline V gene are LNHDA and SQIVND (reference sequence). CDR3 length: 13 residues. CDR3 sequence reads: CASSTSSTDTQYF. The DNA for the CDR3 is TGTGCCAGTAGTACGTCTAGCACAGATACGCAGTATTTT.

The chain couples TRBV28 to TRBJ1-2, with TRBD1 as a possible D gene (5 bases). The V gene's germline CDR1 is MDHEN and CDR2 SYDVKM. The CDR3 covers 18 residues. Trimming took off 4 bases at V and 5 bases at J, with 26 bases between the two ends. CDR3 protein: CASSSPAGNEGRGYGYTF. CDR3 nucleotide sequence: TGTGCCAGCAGTTCCCCGGCGGGGAACGAGGGTCGGGGGTATGGCTACACCTTC.

The chain employs TRBV7-2 and TRBJ2-2; 7 nucleotides line up with TRBD2. Germline V gene lookup returns CDR1 SGHTA and CDR2 FQGNSA. The trim removed 1 base at V and 3 bases at J, leaving 2 bases unmatched. CDR3 length: 15 amino acids. CDR3 sequence (DNA): TGTGCCAGCAGCTTAGGGGCGGGGGACACCGGGGAGCTGTTTTTT. Protein product: CASSLGAGDTGELFF.